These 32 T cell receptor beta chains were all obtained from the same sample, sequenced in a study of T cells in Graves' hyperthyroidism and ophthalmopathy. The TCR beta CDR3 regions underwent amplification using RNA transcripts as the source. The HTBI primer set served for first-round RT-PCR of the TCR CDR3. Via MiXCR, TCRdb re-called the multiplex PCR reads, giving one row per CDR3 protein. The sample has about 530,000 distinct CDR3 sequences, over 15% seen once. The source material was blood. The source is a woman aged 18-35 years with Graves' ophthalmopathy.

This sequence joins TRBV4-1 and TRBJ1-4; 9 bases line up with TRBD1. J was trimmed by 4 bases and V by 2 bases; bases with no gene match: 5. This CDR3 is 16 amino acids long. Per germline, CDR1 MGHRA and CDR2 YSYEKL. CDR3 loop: CASSQRGTGNNEKLFF. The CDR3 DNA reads TGCGCCAGCAGCCAAAGGGGGACAGGGAATAATGAAAAACTGTTTTTT.

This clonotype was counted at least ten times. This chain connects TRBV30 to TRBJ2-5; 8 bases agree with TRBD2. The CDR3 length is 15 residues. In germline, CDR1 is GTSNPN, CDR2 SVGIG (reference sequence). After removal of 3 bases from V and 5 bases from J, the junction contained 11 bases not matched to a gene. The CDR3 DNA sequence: TGTGCCTGGAGACCCGGCGGGGGGCGCCGGGAGACCCAGTACTTC. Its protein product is CAWRPGGGRRETQYF.

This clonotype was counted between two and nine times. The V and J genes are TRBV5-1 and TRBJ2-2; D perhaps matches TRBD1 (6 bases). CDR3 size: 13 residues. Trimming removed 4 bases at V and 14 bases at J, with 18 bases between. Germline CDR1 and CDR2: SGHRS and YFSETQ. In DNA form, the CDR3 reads TGCGCCAGCAGCCCGTTGGAACAGGGAAGACTGTTTTTT. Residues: CASSPLEQGRLFF. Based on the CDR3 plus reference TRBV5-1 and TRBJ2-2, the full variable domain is KAGVTQTPRYLIKTRGQQVTLSCSPISGHRSVSWYQQTPGQGLQFLFEYFSETQRNKGNFPGRFSGRQFSNSRSEMNVSTLELGDSALYLCASSPLEQGRLFFGEGSRLTVL.

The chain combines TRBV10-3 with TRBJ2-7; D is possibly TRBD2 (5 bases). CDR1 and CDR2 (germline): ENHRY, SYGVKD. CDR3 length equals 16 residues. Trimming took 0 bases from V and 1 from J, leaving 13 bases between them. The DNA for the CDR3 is TGTGCCATCAGTGAGTCGAAGGACGGCGGGTCCTACGAGCAGTACTTC. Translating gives CAISESKDGGSYEQYF.

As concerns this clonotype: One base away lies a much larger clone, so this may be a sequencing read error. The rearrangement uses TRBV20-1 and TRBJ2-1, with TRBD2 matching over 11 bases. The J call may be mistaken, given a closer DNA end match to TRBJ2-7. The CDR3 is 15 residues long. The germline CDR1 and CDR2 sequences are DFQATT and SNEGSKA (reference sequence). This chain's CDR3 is CSAASGTSGSNEQYF. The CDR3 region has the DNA TGCAGTGCAGCGAGCGGGACTAGCGGCAGTAATGAGCAGTACTTC.

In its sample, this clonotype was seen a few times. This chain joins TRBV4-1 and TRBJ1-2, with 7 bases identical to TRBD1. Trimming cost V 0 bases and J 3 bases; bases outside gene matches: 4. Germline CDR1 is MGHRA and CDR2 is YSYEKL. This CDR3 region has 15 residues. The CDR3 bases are TGCGCCAGCAGCCAAGAACAGGGGAGTCACTATGGCTACACCTTC. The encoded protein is CASSQEQGSHYGYTF.

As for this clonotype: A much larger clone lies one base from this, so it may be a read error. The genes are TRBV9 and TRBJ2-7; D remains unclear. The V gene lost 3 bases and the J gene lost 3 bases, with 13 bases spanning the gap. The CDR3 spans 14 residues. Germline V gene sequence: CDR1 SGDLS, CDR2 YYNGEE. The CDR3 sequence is CASSALGRVYEQYF. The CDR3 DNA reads TGTGCCAGCAGCGCCCTGGGTCGGGTCTACGAGCAGTACTTC. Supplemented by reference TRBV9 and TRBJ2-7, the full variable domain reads DSGVTQTPKHLITATGQRVTLRCSPRSGDLSVYWYQQSLDQGLQFLIQYYNGEERAKGNILERFSAQQFPDLHSELNLSSLELGDSALYFCASSALGRVYEQYFGPGTRLTVT.

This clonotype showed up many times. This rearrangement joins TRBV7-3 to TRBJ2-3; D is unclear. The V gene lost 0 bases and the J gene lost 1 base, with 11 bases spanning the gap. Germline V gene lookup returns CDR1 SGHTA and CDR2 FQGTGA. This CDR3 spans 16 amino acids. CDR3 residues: CASSLTLSAGTDTQYF. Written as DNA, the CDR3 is TGTGCCAGCAGCTTAACTCTTTCCGCTGGCACAGATACGCAGTATTTT.

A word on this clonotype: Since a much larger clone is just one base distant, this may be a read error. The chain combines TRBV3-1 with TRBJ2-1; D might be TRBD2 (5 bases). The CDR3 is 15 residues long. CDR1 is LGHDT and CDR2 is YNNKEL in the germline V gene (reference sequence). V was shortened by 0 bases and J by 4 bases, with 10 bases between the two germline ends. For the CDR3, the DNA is TGTGCCAGCAGCCAAGAAGAGACTACTTACAATGAGCAGTTCTTC. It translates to CASSQEETTYNEQFF.

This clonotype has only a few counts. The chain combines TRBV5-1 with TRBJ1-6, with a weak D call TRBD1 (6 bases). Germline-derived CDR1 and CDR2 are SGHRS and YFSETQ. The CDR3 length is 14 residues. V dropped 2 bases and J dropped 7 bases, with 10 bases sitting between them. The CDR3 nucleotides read TGCGCCAGCAGCTTTAACAGGGAAAATTCACCCCTCCACTTT. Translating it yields CASSFNRENSPLHF.

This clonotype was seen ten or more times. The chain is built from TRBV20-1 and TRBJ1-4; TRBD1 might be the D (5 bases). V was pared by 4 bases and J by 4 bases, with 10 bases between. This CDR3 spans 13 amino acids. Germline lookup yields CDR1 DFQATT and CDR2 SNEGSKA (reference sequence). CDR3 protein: CSATGTVNEKLFF. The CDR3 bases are TGCAGTGCTACGGGGACGGTTAATGAAAAACTGTTTTTT.

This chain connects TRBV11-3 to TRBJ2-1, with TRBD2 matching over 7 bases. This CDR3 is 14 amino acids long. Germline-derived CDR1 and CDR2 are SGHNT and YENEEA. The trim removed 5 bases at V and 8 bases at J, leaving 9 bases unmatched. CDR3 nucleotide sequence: TGTGCCAGCAGCCCGACGGGGGGTGTCCATGAGCAGTTCTTC. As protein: CASSPTGGVHEQFF.

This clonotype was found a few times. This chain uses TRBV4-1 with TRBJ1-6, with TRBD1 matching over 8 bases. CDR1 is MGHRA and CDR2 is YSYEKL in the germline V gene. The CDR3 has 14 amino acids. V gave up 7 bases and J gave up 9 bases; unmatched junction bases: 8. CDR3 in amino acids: CASKGQGSISPLHF. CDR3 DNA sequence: TGCGCCAGCAAAGGACAGGGATCGATTTCACCCCTCCACTTT.

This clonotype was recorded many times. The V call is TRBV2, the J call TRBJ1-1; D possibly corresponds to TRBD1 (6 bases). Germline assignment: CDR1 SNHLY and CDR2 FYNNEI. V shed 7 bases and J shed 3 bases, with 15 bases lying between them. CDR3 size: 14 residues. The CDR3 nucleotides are TGTGCCAGCACCGATCCAAGGGGGGACACTGAAGCTTTCTTT. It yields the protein CASTDPRGDTEAFF.

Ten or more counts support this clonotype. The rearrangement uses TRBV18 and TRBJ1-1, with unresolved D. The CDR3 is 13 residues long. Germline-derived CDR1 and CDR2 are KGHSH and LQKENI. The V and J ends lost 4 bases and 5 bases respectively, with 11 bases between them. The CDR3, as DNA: TGTGCCAGCTCACTTCGCTGGGAGACTGAAGCTTTCTTT. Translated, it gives CASSLRWETEAFF.

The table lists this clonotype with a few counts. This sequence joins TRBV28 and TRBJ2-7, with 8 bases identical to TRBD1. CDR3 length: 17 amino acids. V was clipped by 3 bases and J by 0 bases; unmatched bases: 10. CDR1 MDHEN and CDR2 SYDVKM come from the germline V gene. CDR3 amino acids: CASSLIGWTGSSYEQYF. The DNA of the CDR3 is TGTGCCAGCAGTTTGATTGGGTGGACAGGGAGCTCCTACGAGCAGTACTTC.

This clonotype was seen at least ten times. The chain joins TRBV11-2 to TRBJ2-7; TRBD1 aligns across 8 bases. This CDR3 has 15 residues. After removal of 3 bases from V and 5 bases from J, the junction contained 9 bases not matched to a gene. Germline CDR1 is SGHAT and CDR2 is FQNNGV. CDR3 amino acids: CASSFNTGGIHEQYF. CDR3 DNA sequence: TGTGCCAGCAGCTTTAATACAGGGGGTATCCACGAGCAGTACTTC.

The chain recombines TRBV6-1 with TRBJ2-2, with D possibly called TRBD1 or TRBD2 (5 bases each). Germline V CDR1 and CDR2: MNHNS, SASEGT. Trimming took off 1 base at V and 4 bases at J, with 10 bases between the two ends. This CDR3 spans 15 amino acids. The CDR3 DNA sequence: TGTGCCAGCAGTGAAGATTCGGGGCTCACCGGGGAGCTGTTTTTT. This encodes CASSEDSGLTGELFF.

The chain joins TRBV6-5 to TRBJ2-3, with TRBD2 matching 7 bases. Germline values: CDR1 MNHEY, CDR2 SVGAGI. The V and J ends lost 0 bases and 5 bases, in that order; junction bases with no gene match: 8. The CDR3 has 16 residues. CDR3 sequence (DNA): TGTGCCAGCAGTTACTCAGGCGGGAGTGGCGGAGATACGCAGTATTTT. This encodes CASSYSGGSGGDTQYF.

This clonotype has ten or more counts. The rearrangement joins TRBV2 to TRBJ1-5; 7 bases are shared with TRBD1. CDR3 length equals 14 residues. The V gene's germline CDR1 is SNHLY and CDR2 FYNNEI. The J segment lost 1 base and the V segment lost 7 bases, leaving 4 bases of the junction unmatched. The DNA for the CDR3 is TGTGCCAGCACGACAGGGAACAGCAATCAGCCCCAGCATTTT. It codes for CASTTGNSNQPQHF.

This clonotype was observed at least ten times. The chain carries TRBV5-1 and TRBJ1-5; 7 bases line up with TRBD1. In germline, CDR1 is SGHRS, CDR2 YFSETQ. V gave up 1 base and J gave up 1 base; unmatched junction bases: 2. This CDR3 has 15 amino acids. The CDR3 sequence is CASSLTGASNQPQHF. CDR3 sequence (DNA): TGCGCCAGCAGCTTGACAGGGGCCAGCAATCAGCCCCAGCATTTT. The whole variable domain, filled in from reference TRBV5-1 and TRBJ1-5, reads KAGVTQTPRYLIKTRGQQVTLSCSPISGHRSVSWYQQTPGQGLQFLFEYFSETQRNKGNFPGRFSGRQFSNSRSEMNVSTLELGDSALYLCASSLTGASNQPQHFGDGTRLSIL.

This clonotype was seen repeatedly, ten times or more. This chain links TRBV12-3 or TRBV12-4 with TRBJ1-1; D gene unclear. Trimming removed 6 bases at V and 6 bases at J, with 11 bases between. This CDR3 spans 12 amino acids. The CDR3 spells CASRPREAEAFF. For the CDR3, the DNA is TGTGCCAGCAGACCAAGGGAAGCTGAAGCTTTCTTT.

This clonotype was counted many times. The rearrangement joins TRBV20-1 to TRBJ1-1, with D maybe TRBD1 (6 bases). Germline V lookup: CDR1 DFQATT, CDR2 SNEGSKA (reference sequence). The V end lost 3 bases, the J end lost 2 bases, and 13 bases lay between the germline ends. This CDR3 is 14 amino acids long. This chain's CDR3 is CSASRTVINTEAFF. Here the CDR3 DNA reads TGCAGTGCTAGCAGGACAGTTATTAACACTGAAGCTTTCTTT.

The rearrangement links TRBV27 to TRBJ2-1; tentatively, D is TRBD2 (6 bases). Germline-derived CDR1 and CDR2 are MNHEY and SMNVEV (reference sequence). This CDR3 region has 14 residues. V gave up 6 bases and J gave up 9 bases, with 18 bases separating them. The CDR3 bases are TGTGCCAGCAGAAGGGGCGGGGCAGTCGTTGAGCAGTTCTTC. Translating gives CASRRGGAVVEQFF.

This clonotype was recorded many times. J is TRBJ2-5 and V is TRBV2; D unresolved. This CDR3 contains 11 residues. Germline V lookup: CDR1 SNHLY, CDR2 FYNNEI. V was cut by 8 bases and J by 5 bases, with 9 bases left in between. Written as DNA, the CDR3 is TGTGCCAGCCGGGTGGGGGAGACCCAGTACTTC. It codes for CASRVGETQYF.

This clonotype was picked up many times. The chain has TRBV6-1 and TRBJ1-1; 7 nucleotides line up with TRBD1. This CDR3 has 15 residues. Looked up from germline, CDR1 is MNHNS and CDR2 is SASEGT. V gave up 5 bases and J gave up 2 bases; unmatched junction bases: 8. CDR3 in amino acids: CASSSNRGRNTEAFF. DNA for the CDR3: TGTGCCAGCAGTTCTAACAGGGGAAGAAACACTGAAGCTTTCTTT.

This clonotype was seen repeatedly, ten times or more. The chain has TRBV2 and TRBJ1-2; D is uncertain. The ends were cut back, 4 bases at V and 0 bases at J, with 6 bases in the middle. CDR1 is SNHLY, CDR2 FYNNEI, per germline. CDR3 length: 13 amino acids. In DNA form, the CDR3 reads TGTGCCAGCAGTGGAAGCTCTAACTATGGCTACACCTTC. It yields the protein CASSGSSNYGYTF.

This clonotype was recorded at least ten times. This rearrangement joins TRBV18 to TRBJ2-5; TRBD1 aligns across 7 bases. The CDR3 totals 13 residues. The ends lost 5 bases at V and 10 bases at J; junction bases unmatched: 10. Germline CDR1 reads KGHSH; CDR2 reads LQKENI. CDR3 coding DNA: TGTGCCAGCTCATCGACAGGGAAACTGAACCAGTACTTC. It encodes CASSSTGKLNQYF.

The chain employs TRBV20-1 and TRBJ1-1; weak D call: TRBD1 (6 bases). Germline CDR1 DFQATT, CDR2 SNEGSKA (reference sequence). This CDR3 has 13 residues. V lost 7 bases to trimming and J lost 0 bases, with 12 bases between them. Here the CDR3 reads CSVPDSMNTEAFF. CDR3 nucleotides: TGCAGTGTTCCGGACAGCATGAACACTGAAGCTTTCTTT.

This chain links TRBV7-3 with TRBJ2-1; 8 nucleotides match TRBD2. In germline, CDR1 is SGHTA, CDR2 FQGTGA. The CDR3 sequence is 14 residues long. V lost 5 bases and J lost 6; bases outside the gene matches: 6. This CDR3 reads CASSRGGSLNEQFF. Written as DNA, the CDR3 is TGTGCCAGCAGCCGGGGGGGCTCCCTCAATGAGCAGTTCTTC.

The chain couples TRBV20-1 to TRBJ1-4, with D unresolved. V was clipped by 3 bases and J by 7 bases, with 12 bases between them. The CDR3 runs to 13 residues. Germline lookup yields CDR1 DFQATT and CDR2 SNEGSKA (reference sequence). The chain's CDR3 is CSARDRIGEKLFF. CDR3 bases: TGCAGTGCTAGGGACCGGATCGGTGAAAAACTGTTTTTT.

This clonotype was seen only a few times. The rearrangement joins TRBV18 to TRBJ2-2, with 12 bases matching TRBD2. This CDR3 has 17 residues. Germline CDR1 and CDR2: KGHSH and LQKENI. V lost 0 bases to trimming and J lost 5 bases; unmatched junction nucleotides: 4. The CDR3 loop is CASSPPSLAGGTGELFF. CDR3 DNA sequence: TGTGCCAGCTCACCACCGTCACTAGCGGGAGGTACCGGGGAGCTGTTTTTT.